A single sample is the source of the 18 T cell receptor beta chains below, sequenced in a study of blood T cell repertoires in COVID-19. TCRdb's table, derived via immunoSEQ multiplex PCR, lists solely in-frame clones and lacks some. The table lists 210,000 or so clones, 80% of them singletons. Material for sequencing was PBMCs or T cells enriched from blood (not recorded which). These TCRs come from a woman aged 40 to 50 with acute COVID-19.

The V call is TRBV9, the J call TRBJ2-1, with 11 bases identical to TRBD2. Losses at the gene ends were 3 bases for V and 4 bases for J; bases not matched to a gene: 12. CDR3 length: 18 residues. Looked up from germline, CDR1 is SGDLS and CDR2 is YYNGEE. CDR3 in amino acids: CASSEGLAGGMGYNEQFF. The CDR3 coding sequence is TGTGCCAGCAGCGAGGGGCTAGCGGGAGGTATGGGATACAATGAGCAGTTCTTC.

This chain joins TRBV7-9 and TRBJ2-1, with 9 bases aligning to TRBD2. Trimming cost V 4 bases and J 6 bases; bases outside gene matches: 4. This CDR3 has 14 residues. CDR1 and CDR2 from the germline V gene are SEHNR and FQNEAQ (reference sequence). The CDR3 region has the DNA TGTGCCAGCAGCTCGGGACTAGCCGTCAATGAGCAGTTCTTC. It codes for CASSSGLAVNEQFF.

The V and J genes are TRBV11-2 and TRBJ2-1; 10 positions match TRBD1. From germline, CDR1 is SGHAT and CDR2 FQNNGV. CDR3 length: 15 amino acids. V shed 5 bases and J 8 bases; nucleotides not matched to a gene: 9. In nucleotides, the CDR3 is TGTGCCAGCAGCCGTGGGACAGGGGAAGTCGATGAGCAGTTCTTC. As protein: CASSRGTGEVDEQFF.

The chain links TRBV5-6 to TRBJ2-1, with TRBD2 matching 11 bases. J lost 3 bases, V lost 4 bases, and 9 bases had no gene match. The CDR3 is 17 residues long. Germline loops: CDR1 SGHDT, CDR2 YYEEEE. The CDR3 DNA reads TGTGCCAGCAGCGCGCGGGGACTAGCGGAGTACTACAATGAGCAGTTCTTC. It encodes CASSARGLAEYYNEQFF.

This clone has only one observation. The CDR3 bases are TGTGCCAGCAGCCAAGATCTGAATAGCTACGAGCAGTACTTC. Translating it yields CASSQDLNSYEQYF. V is TRBV3-1 (or the pseudogene TRBV3-2) and J is TRBJ2-7; D gene ambiguous. The CDR3 runs 14 residues. Trimming shortened V by 0 bases and J by 3 bases, and 9 bases separated the two germline ends. Germline V lookup: CDR1 LGHDT, CDR2 YNNKEL (reference sequence).

A single count supports this clone. The CDR3: CASSVEGLALQETQYF. The CDR3 nucleotides are TGTGCCAGCAGCGTAGAGGGGCTAGCGCTGCAAGAGACCCAGTACTTC. This sequence joins TRBV9 and TRBJ2-5, with a weak D call TRBD2 (6 bases). The CDR3 length is 16 residues. Trimming removed 0 bases from V and 2 bases from J, with 14 bases in between. Germline lookup yields CDR1 SGDLS and CDR2 YYNGEE.

The chain carries TRBV5-4 and TRBJ1-2; D ambiguous. The germline gives CDR1 SGHNT, CDR2 YYREEE (reference sequence). V was trimmed by 0 bases and J by 4 bases, leaving 13 bases between them. The length of the CDR3 is 15 residues. The CDR3 nucleotides read TGTGCCAGCAGCTTGGGGTGGGGAGGTGGCTATGGCTACACCTTC. Encoded protein: CASSLGWGGGYGYTF.

The chain is built from TRBV5-1 and TRBJ2-1; tentatively, D is TRBD2 (6 bases). Germline assignment: CDR1 SGHRS and CDR2 YFSETQ. The CDR3 runs to 14 residues. Trimming took off 4 bases at V and 1 base at J, with 9 bases between the two ends. Here the CDR3 reads CASSHGLSYNEQFF. Written as DNA, the CDR3 is TGCGCCAGCAGCCACGGACTATCCTACAATGAGCAGTTCTTC. The variable domain in full, with the rest retrieved from reference TRBV5-1 and TRBJ2-1, is KAGVTQTPRYLIKTRGQQVTLSCSPISGHRSVSWYQQTPGQGLQFLFEYFSETQRNKGNFPGRFSGRQFSNSRSEMNVSTLELGDSALYLCASSHGLSYNEQFFGPGTRLTVL.

V is TRBV9 and J is TRBJ2-6, with D maybe TRBD1 (6 bases). Trimming took off 4 bases at V and 0 bases at J, with 20 bases between the two ends. The CDR3 loop spans 19 amino acids. Germline CDR1 SGDLS, CDR2 YYNGEE. CDR3 region: CASSLTDPQGLSGANVLTF. CDR3 in DNA: TGTGCCAGCAGCCTCACGGACCCACAGGGTCTCTCTGGGGCCAACGTCCTGACTTTC.

CDR3 in amino acids: CASSRGGQGVSYNEQFF. The CDR3 DNA reads as TGTGCCAGCAGCCGGGGGGGACAGGGGGTGTCCTACAATGAGCAGTTCTTC. V gene TRBV5-4 combines with J gene TRBJ2-1; TRBD1 matches 11 bases. J lost 1 base, V lost 4 bases, and 7 bases had no gene match. The CDR3 extends over 17 amino acids. In germline, CDR1 is SGHNT, CDR2 YYREEE (reference sequence).

The V and J genes are TRBV4-2 and TRBJ2-3; D is possibly TRBD2 (5 bases). The CDR3 has 14 amino acids. V dropped 1 base and J dropped 5 bases, with 10 bases sitting between them. Per germline, CDR1 LGHNA and CDR2 YNFKEQ. CDR3 DNA sequence: TGTGCCAGCAGCCAAGTTCGGGGTTTAGATACGCAGTATTTT. Its translation is CASSQVRGLDTQYF.

This chain uses TRBV6-5 with TRBJ1-1, with 8 bases matching TRBD1. V dropped 5 bases and J dropped 0; count of bases not matched to a gene: 5. This CDR3 is built from 15 residues. Germline V gene sequence: CDR1 MNHEY, CDR2 SVGAGI. DNA of the CDR3: TGTGCCAGCAGTCCCGGACAGGGAATGAACACTGAAGCTTTCTTT. Translation: CASSPGQGMNTEAFF.

This chain joins TRBV9 and TRBJ1-4, with TRBD1 matching over 9 bases. Germline values: CDR1 SGDLS, CDR2 YYNGEE. The CDR3 is 15 amino acids. The V segment lost 4 bases and the J segment 8 bases; nucleotides outside the gene matches: 9. The DNA of the CDR3 is TGTGCCAGCAGCCCCCGACAGGGGGTGAGCGAAAAACTGTTTTTT. Encoded protein: CASSPRQGVSEKLFF.

V gene TRBV11-1 combines with J gene TRBJ1-1, with a weak D call TRBD1 (5 bases). V gave up 1 base and J gave up 2 bases, with 14 bases separating them. This CDR3 spans 16 amino acids. CDR1 and CDR2 (germline): SGHAT, FQDESV (reference sequence). CDR3 coding DNA: TGTGCCAGCAGCTTAGGAGGACATTGGGGCAACACTGAAGCTTTCTTT. This encodes CASSLGGHWGNTEAFF. The complete variable domain, with remaining parts taken from reference TRBV11-1 and TRBJ1-1, reads EAEVAQSPRYKITEKSQAVAFWCDPISGHATLYWYRQILGQGPELLVQFQDESVVDDSQLPKDRFSAERLKGVDSTLKIQPAELGDSAMYLCASSLGGHWGNTEAFFGQGTRLTVV.

This chain connects TRBV7-2 to TRBJ1-3; the D is unclear. Between the trimmed V and J ends, which lost 4 bases and 3 bases, there was a span of 4 bases. Germline-derived CDR1 and CDR2 are SGHTA and FQGNSA. The CDR3 is made up of 12 amino acids. The CDR3: CASSSYGNTIYF. In DNA, the CDR3 is TGTGCCAGCAGCTCGTATGGAAACACCATATATTTT.

The gene calls are TRBV14 and TRBJ1-1, with a possible D match to TRBD1 (5 bases). Trimming cost V 3 bases and J 0 bases, with 14 bases left between them. The germline V gene has CDR1 SGHDN and CDR2 FVKESK. CDR3 length: 16 amino acids. In nucleotides, the CDR3 is TGTGCCAGCAGCCATAGACACGGGGGTATGAACACTGAAGCTTTCTTT. Encoded protein: CASSHRHGGMNTEAFF.

The chain recombines TRBV9 with TRBJ2-3, with no clear D. The CDR3 runs 13 residues. CDR1 is SGDLS, CDR2 YYNGEE, per germline. The V end lost 6 bases, the J end lost 2 bases, and 10 bases lay between the germline ends. CDR3 in amino acids: CASNPGTTDTQYF. In DNA, the CDR3 is TGTGCCAGCAACCCAGGAACCACAGATACGCAGTATTTT.

This rearrangement joins TRBV19 to TRBJ1-3; TRBD1 might be the D (6 bases). Germline lookup yields CDR1 LNHDA and CDR2 SQIVND (reference sequence). The CDR3 sequence is 16 residues long. V gave up 7 bases and J gave up 0 bases, with 16 bases separating them. The CDR3 DNA reads TGTGCCAGTAATAACAGGGCCTCCAGCTCTGGAAACACCATATATTTT. Translated: CASNNRASSSGNTIYF. Complete variable domain (other parts from reference TRBV19 and TRBJ1-3): DGGITQSPKYLFRKEGQNVTLSCEQNLNHDAMYWYRQDPGQGLRLIYYSQIVNDFQKGDIAEGYSVSREKKESFPLTVTSAQKNPTAFYLCASNNRASSSGNTIYFGEGSWLTVV.